This T cell receptor (beta chain) was identified during a study of T cell responses to AZD1222 COVID-19 vaccine. Remarks on this clone: Its antigen is as yet unknown.

The method was immunoSEQ multiplex PCR; TCRdb's version includes in-frame clones alone and lacks a portion of them. The table shows about 120,000 clones, with about 87% occurring only once. Points from the study as a whole: Donors were chiefly white British, with a greater number of females, and clonal diversity was perhaps underestimated.

The CDR3 length is 13 residues. Per the germline V gene, CDR1 is KGHSH and CDR2 is LQKENI. Trimming took 1 base from V and 5 from J, leaving 5 bases between them. The V gene is TRBV18, the J gene TRBJ1-4, with D unclear. The material sequenced was peripheral blood, taken on day 0 of AZD1222 vaccination. The sequence was collected from an adult in good health. CDR3 coding DNA: TGTGCCAGCTCACCACAAGGCAATGAAAAACTGTTTTTT. Translating gives CASSPQGNEKLFF.